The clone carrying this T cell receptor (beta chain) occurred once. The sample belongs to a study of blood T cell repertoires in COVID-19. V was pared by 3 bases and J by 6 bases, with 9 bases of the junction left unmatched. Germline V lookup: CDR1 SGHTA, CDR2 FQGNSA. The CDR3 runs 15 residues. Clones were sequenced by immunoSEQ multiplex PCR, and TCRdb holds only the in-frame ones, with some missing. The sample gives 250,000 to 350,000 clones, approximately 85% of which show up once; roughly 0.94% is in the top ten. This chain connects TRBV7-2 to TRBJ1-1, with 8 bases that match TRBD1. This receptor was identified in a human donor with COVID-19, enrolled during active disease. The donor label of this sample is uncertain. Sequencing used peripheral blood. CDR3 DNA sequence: TGTGCCAGCAGCTTTACCGACAGGGGCCCCTCTGAAGCTTTCTTT. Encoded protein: CASSFTDRGPSEAFF. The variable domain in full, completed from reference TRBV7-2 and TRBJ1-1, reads GAGVSQSPSNKVTEKGKDVELRCDPISGHTALYWYRQSLGQGLEFLIYFQGNSAPDKSGLPSDRFSAERTGGSVSTLTIQRTQQEDSAVYLCASSFTDRGPSEAFFGQGTRLTVV.